The clone carrying this T cell receptor beta chain was observed many times. Its antigen remains unknown. This specimen belongs to a study of early T cells in non-severe SARS-CoV-2 infection. In the study overall: Bulk RNA from unsorted whole blood was sequenced; chains were unpaired.

Study outcomes and limitations: Matching against VDJdb likely underestimated virus-specific expansions, favoring anti-spike CD8.

Germline V gene lookup returns CDR1 SGHTA and CDR2 FQGNSA. This CDR3 is built from 14 residues. V was cut by 2 bases and J by 4 bases, with 11 bases left in between. TCRdb passed the 5' RACE reads through MiXCR, listing each CDR3 protein once. In the table there are tens of thousands of distinct CDR3 sequences, 12% of which are singletons. This rearrangement joins TRBV7-2 to TRBJ1-2; possibly TRBD1 for D (5 bases). The sequence was obtained from an adult who was a healthcare worker with PCR-confirmed SARS-CoV-2 infection or an uninfected control (not recorded which). Sequences were obtained from whole blood. CDR3 protein: CASSLMGVSYGYTF. DNA for the CDR3: TGTGCCAGCAGCTTAATGGGGGTGAGCTATGGCTACACCTTC.